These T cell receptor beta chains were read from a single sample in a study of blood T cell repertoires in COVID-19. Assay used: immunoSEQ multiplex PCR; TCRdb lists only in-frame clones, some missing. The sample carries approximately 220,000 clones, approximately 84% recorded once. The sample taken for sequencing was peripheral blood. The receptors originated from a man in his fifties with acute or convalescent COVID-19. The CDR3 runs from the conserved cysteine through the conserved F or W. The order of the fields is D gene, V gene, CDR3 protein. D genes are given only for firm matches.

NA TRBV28 CASTPTSRDTFF
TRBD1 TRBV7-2 CASSLGTGYAEQYF
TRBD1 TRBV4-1 CASSRIQGEDGYTF
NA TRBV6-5 CASSKKRGRGTEAFF
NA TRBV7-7 CASSLAPSTSGADTQYF
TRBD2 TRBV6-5 CASSYRLAANTGELFF
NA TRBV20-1 CSASTRDTEAFF
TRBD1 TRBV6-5 CASKMTGGANTEAFF
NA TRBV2 CASSKIQGNQPQHF
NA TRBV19 CASSIIPTGEQYF
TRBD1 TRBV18 CASSGDRNSAYEQYF
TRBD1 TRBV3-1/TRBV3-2 CASSTQGARGTGELFF
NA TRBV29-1 CSVDGDSITTQYF
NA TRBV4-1 CASSQVSGSNTEAFF
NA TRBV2 CASSHGPIRSTEAFF
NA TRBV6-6 CASSAALGTEAFF
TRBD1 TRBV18 CASSPTLYDSRGLPGGYTF
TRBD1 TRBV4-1 CASSEGQGAVREKLFF
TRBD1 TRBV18 CASSRQGAGYGNEQFF
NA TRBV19 CASRGTVAQETQYF
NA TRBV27 CASSLGGGHGAFF
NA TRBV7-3 CASSSSADTQYF
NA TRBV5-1 CASSSIGALAEAFF
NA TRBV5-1 CASSTEGTSDGYTF
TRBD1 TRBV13 CASSWGQGAREKLFF
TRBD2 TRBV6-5 CASSPLAGAPNEQFF
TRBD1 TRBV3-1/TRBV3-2 CASSQGRGGESPLHF